Shown below are 14 T cell receptor beta chains from a single sample sequenced in a study of breast tumors, draining lymph nodes, adjacent tissues. A single record per CDR3 protein comes from TCRdb applying MiXCR to the multiplex PCR reads. The sample records about 180,000 distinct CDR3 sequences, about 30% being singletons. Breast cancer patients provided tissue from their axillary draining lymph nodes. Sequencing was carried out using axillary lymph node tissue. The origin of the receptors is a female donor with breast cancer. Some clones in this sample may be carry-over from other donors' samples.

V usage is TRBV5-6 and J usage is TRBJ2-3, with TRBD2 matching 7 bases. Germline CDR1 reads SGHDT; CDR2 reads YYEEEE. V lost 5 bases, J lost 5 bases, and 8 bases stayed unmatched. The CDR3 length is 14 residues. In DNA form, the CDR3 reads TGTGCCAGCAGTGGCCGCATAGCGGGAGATACGCAGTATTTT. Protein sequence: CASSGRIAGDTQYF.

This clonotype was counted ten times or more. The rearrangement uses TRBV20-1 and TRBJ1-3, with D perhaps matching TRBD1 (5 bases). The V gene's germline CDR1 is DFQATT and CDR2 SNEGSKA (reference sequence). Trimming shortened V by 7 bases and J by 7 bases, and 17 bases separated the two germline ends. The CDR3 spans 13 residues. DNA of the CDR3: TGCAGTGTAAGACAGCCTCTTGGGAACACCATATATTTT. Translation gives CSVRQPLGNTIYF.

This clonotype was recorded at least ten times. The chain couples TRBV7-9 to TRBJ2-7; D is undetermined. Trimming cost V 3 bases and J 0 bases, with 3 bases left between them. The germline V gene has CDR1 SEHNR and CDR2 FQNEAQ (reference sequence). This CDR3 is built from 12 residues. CDR3 in amino acids: CASSFTSYEQYF. In DNA, the CDR3 is TGTGCCAGCAGCTTCACCTCCTACGAGCAGTACTTC.

This clonotype was counted at least ten times. The chain links TRBV7-6 to TRBJ2-3; the D is unclear. Germline CDR1 SGHVS, CDR2 FNYEAQ. V dropped 5 bases and J dropped 1 base, with 7 bases sitting between them. The CDR3 sequence is 13 residues long. The CDR3 loop reads CASSVRGTDTQYF. The CDR3 DNA sequence: TGTGCCAGCAGCGTACGTGGCACAGATACGCAGTATTTT.

This clonotype occurred a few times. This chain links TRBV28 with TRBJ2-1; 8 bases fit TRBD2. The CDR3 length is 15 residues. V lost 4 bases and J lost 3; bases outside the gene matches: 5. The germline gives CDR1 MDHEN, CDR2 SYDVKM. The CDR3 coding sequence is TGTGCCAGCAGTTCAACTAGCGGCCACTACAATGAGCAGTTCTTC. This translates into CASSSTSGHYNEQFF. The full variable domain, its missing parts supplied by reference TRBV28 and TRBJ2-1, is DVKVTQSSRYLVKRTGEKVFLECVQDMDHENMFWYRQDPGLGLRLIYFSYDVKMKEKGDIPEGYSVSREKKERFSLILESASTNQTSMYLCASSSTSGHYNEQFFGPGTRLTVL.

This sequence joins TRBV28 and TRBJ1-5; D perhaps matches TRBD1 (6 bases). CDR3 length: 19 amino acids. V was cut by 4 bases and J by 4 bases, with 26 bases left in between. Germline lookup yields CDR1 MDHEN and CDR2 SYDVKM. CDR3 in amino acids: CASSSYREQNSVANQPQHF. CDR3 nucleotide sequence: TGTGCCAGCAGTTCGTACAGGGAGCAGAATTCCGTCGCTAATCAGCCCCAGCATTTT. Full variable domain (remainder filled in from reference TRBV28 and TRBJ1-5): DVKVTQSSRYLVKRTGEKVFLECVQDMDHENMFWYRQDPGLGLRLIYFSYDVKMKEKGDIPEGYSVSREKKERFSLILESASTNQTSMYLCASSSYREQNSVANQPQHFGDGTRLSIL.

This clonotype has ten or more counts. The V call is TRBV20-1, the J call TRBJ1-2; a possible D gene is TRBD1 (6 bases). CDR1 is DFQATT, CDR2 SNEGSKA, per germline (reference sequence). V was trimmed by 0 bases and J by 4 bases, leaving 18 bases between them. The CDR3 runs to 16 residues. The CDR3 protein is CSARDLGGLNSYGYTF. CDR3 in DNA: TGCAGTGCTAGAGATCTGGGGGGGCTGAATTCCTATGGCTACACCTTC.

At least ten counts were recorded for this clonotype. This chain joins TRBV24-1 and TRBJ2-2, with 10 bases aligning to TRBD2. V was pared by 4 bases and J by 1 base, with 14 bases of the junction left unmatched. This CDR3 region has 20 residues. Germline loops: CDR1 KGHDR, CDR2 SFDVKD. CDR3 sequence: CATSEPGLATVTLNTGELFF. The CDR3 region has the DNA TGTGCCACCAGTGAACCGGGACTAGCGACCGTCACCTTGAACACCGGGGAGCTGTTTTTT.

In its sample, this clonotype was seen a few times. The V call is TRBV2, the J call TRBJ2-6, with D possibly matching TRBD1 (6 bases). The CDR3 length is 14 residues. Per germline, CDR1 SNHLY and CDR2 FYNNEI. V dropped 8 bases and J dropped 4 bases, with 12 bases sitting between them. The chain's CDR3 is CASGTGPGANVLTF. CDR3 sequence (DNA): TGTGCCAGCGGAACAGGGCCCGGGGCCAACGTCCTGACTTTC.

This rearrangement joins TRBV4-2 to TRBJ1-4, with D uncertain. The germline V and J ends were trimmed by 0 bases and 7 bases, with 15 bases remaining between them. Germline V gene lookup returns CDR1 LGHNA and CDR2 YNFKEQ. This CDR3 is 16 amino acids long. The chain's CDR3 is CASSQDRVGYGEKLFF. CDR3 nucleotide sequence: TGTGCCAGCAGCCAAGATAGGGTCGGGTATGGTGAAAAACTGTTTTTT.

In this sample, this clonotype turned up many times. Here the CDR3 DNA reads TGCAGTGCCCCTGGGGCTAGCGGGAAATACAATGAGCAGTTCTTC. Translating gives CSAPGASGKYNEQFF. The chain employs TRBV20-1 and TRBJ2-1; 9 nucleotides agree with TRBD2. The CDR3 sequence is 15 residues long. Germline CDR1 and CDR2: DFQATT and SNEGSKA (reference sequence). The J segment lost 4 bases and the V segment lost 6 bases, leaving 10 bases of the junction unmatched.

This clonotype came up many times. V gene TRBV19 combines with J gene TRBJ1-5; D uncertain. In germline, CDR1 is LNHDA, CDR2 SQIVND (reference sequence). The CDR3 is 13 amino acids. V was trimmed by 5 bases and J by 7 bases, leaving 12 bases between them. The CDR3 loop is CASSGGPVQPQHF. The CDR3 DNA is TGTGCCAGTAGTGGTGGACCGGTCCAGCCCCAGCATTTT.

This clonotype came up many times. In nucleotides, the CDR3 is TGTGCCAGCAGTACAACAACAGGGAGCTATGGCTACACCTTC. This gives the protein CASSTTTGSYGYTF. V usage is TRBV9 and J usage is TRBJ1-2, with D possibly TRBD1 on 6 matching bases. The V gene lost 5 bases and the J gene lost 4 bases, with 15 bases spanning the gap. The CDR3 totals 14 residues. CDR1 and CDR2 from the germline V gene are SGDLS and YYNGEE.

This clonotype was found a few times. This sequence joins TRBV27 and TRBJ2-1; TRBD1 matches at 8 bases. This CDR3 has 14 amino acids. V trimming: 5 bases; J trimming: 7 bases; junction bases outside the gene matches: 7. The germline gives CDR1 MNHEY, CDR2 SMNVEV (reference sequence). The chain's CDR3 is CASSIWTGTNEQFF. DNA for the CDR3: TGTGCCAGCAGTATCTGGACAGGGACTAATGAGCAGTTCTTC.